The sequence of this TCR beta chain was determined in a study of T-cell memory formation after mild COVID-19. Study at large: For the most part, TCR clusters were specific to one donor.

Study-wide findings and caveats: CD4/CD8 balance characterized clones contracting day 15 to 85, and CD4+ skew characterized later expanders.

5'RACE with constant-segment primers yielded barcoded, UMI-tagged TCR alpha and TCR beta cDNA libraries. TCRdb redid the calling of the 5' RACE reads with MiXCR, one entry per CDR3 protein. The data contain 44,000 or so distinct CDR3 sequences, nearly 9.5% of them seen just once; the ten biggest clones take up 12%. CDR1 LNHNV and CDR2 YYDKDF come from the germline V gene (reference sequence). V shed 4 bases and J 0 bases; nucleotides not matched to a gene: 8. The CDR3 is 16 residues long. This clonotype was seen only a few times. Its antigen is undetermined. The sequenced material came from PBMCs or a T cell subset sorted from them (not recorded which). The receptor comes from an adult woman who had mild COVID-19 (a few samples of this study predate the infection). Cell type and time point are not known. This chain links TRBV15 with TRBJ2-7; 8 nucleotides line up with TRBD2. CDR3: CATSTNTGGDSYEQYF. CDR3 DNA: TGTGCCACCAGCACTAATACGGGGGGGGACTCCTACGAGCAGTACTTC.